The 16 T cell receptor beta chains below were found in one sample sequenced in a study of CD8 T cells in Susac syndrome. Random hexamers were used to reverse transcribe roughly 0.45 to 1 ug of RNA. From the immunoSEQ multiplex PCR reads, TCRdb called clonotypes with MiXCR, one entry per CDR3 protein. The data contain about 180,000 distinct CDR3 sequences, 95% to 97% of them singletons. The sample consisted of CD4+ T cells from PBMCs. These TCRs come from a human donor with Susac syndrome.

This chain uses TRBV9 with TRBJ1-1; D gene unclear. This CDR3 contains 13 residues. V lost 6 bases to trimming and J lost 3 bases, with 12 bases between them. Germline V lookup: CDR1 SGDLS, CDR2 YYNGEE. CDR3 bases: TGTGCCAGCAAGGATCCGGGAGACACTGAAGCTTTCTTT. Translating it yields CASKDPGDTEAFF.

This chain connects TRBV30 to TRBJ2-7; 8 positions match TRBD2. Germline V gives CDR1 GTSNPN, CDR2 SVGIG (reference sequence). With 3 bases clipped from V and 2 bases from J, the junction kept 15 bases outside the gene matches. The CDR3 runs to 17 residues. This CDR3 is CAWSEEAAGVVPYEQYF. The CDR3 nucleotides read TGTGCCTGGAGCGAAGAAGCAGCGGGAGTCGTGCCCTACGAGCAGTACTTC.

The chain links TRBV2 to TRBJ2-6, with D unresolved. From germline, CDR1 is SNHLY and CDR2 FYNNEI. The V end lost 7 bases, the J end lost 4 bases, and 14 bases lay between the germline ends. The CDR3 is made up of 15 amino acids. The CDR3 region has the DNA TGTGCCAGCACGTTGGATTCGGGCGGGGCCAACGTCCTGACTTTC. Its protein product is CASTLDSGGANVLTF.

V and J are TRBV6-2 or TRBV6-3 and TRBJ1-2; no clear D gene. Germline V CDR1 and CDR2: MNHEY, SVGEGT. Trimming removed 0 bases at V and 8 bases at J, with 10 bases between. CDR3 length: 13 amino acids. The CDR3 loop reads CASSYSSRPGYTF. CDR3 in DNA: TGTGCCAGCAGTTACTCTTCTCGTCCCGGCTACACCTTC.

The CDR3 loop reads CASSLAFSDTQYF. The DNA of the CDR3 is TGTGCCAGCAGCTTAGCGTTTTCAGATACGCAGTATTTT. The chain carries TRBV7-2 and TRBJ2-3; unclear D gene. The germline V gene has CDR1 SGHTA and CDR2 FQGNSA. The length of the CDR3 is 13 residues. V gave up 0 bases and J gave up 4 bases, with 5 bases separating them.

The V gene is TRBV30, the J gene TRBJ1-1; a weak D match, TRBD1 (5 bases). V was trimmed by 4 bases and J by 0 bases, leaving 9 bases between them. Per the germline V gene, CDR1 is GTSNPN and CDR2 is SVGIG (reference sequence). The CDR3 runs 13 residues. For the CDR3, the DNA is TGTGCCTGGACTCCAGGGATGAACACTGAAGCTTTCTTT. Amino acids: CAWTPGMNTEAFF.

The chain links TRBV30 to TRBJ1-4; D is undetermined. Germline CDR1 GTSNPN, CDR2 SVGIG (reference sequence). The CDR3 length is 12 residues. With 6 bases removed from V and 5 bases from J, the gap between germline ends came to 10 bases. The CDR3 DNA is TGTGCCTGTGGACGGAACAATGAAAAACTGTTTTTT. It encodes CACGRNNEKLFF.

DNA of the CDR3: TGTGCCACGACTAGCGGGAGGGCCCGAAGTGAGCAGTTCTTC. Protein: CATTSGRARSEQFF. The chain has TRBV12-3 or TRBV12-4 and TRBJ2-1, with TRBD2 matching 14 bases. The CDR3 spans 14 residues. Trimming cost V 10 bases and J 9 bases; bases outside gene matches: 8.

J is TRBJ1-1 and V is TRBV25-1, with D possibly matching TRBD1 (5 bases). Trimming took off 5 bases at V and 1 base at J, with 11 bases between the two ends. The CDR3 has 14 amino acids. Germline V lookup: CDR1 MGHDK, CDR2 SYGVNS. CDR3 nucleotides: TGTGCCAGCAGTTTTCGGGGGGGGAACACTGAAGCTTTCTTT. Translated: CASSFRGGNTEAFF.

The V and J genes are TRBV3-1 and TRBJ1-1; D gene unclear. The CDR3 has 13 amino acids. The V gene's germline CDR1 is LGHDT and CDR2 YNNKEL (reference sequence). Trimming stripped 0 bases from V and 2 bases from J, with 4 bases between. Here the CDR3 DNA reads TGTGCCAGCAGCCAAGAGGGCAACACTGAAGCTTTCTTT. It yields the protein CASSQEGNTEAFF.

V usage is TRBV30 and J usage is TRBJ2-1, with D perhaps matching TRBD1 (6 bases). The CDR3 spans 11 residues. The germline V gene has CDR1 GTSNPN and CDR2 SVGIG (reference sequence). Trimming removed 3 bases at V and 12 bases at J, with 12 bases between. The CDR3 DNA reads TGTGCCTGGAGACAGGGACCCGGGCAGTTCTTC. It yields the protein CAWRQGPGQFF.

This rearrangement joins TRBV20-1 to TRBJ2-1; D is possibly TRBD2 (6 bases). This CDR3 has 14 residues. Germline CDR1 and CDR2: DFQATT and SNEGSKA (reference sequence). V shed 7 bases and J shed 4 bases, with 17 bases lying between them. CDR3 residues: CSVRGPGRYNEQFF. CDR3 coding DNA: TGCAGTGTCCGAGGGCCCGGGAGATACAATGAGCAGTTCTTC.

This chain's CDR3 is CASSPRGGVETQYF. DNA for the CDR3: TGTGCCAGCAGCCCTCGGGGGGGTGTAGAGACCCAGTACTTC. The chain carries TRBV28 and TRBJ2-5; 8 nucleotides agree with TRBD2. This CDR3 contains 14 residues. The V segment lost 6 bases and the J segment 4 bases; nucleotides outside the gene matches: 7. CDR1 and CDR2 from the germline V gene are MDHEN and SYDVKM.

The genes are TRBV29-1 and TRBJ1-2; 8 nucleotides agree with TRBD1. Germline V lookup: CDR1 SQVTM, CDR2 ANQGSEA. V dropped 7 bases and J dropped 1; count of bases not matched to a gene: 17. The CDR3 extends over 17 amino acids. CDR3 sequence (DNA): TGCAGCGAGAGGACAGGGCGACCCAACCCTGATAACTATGGCTACACCTTC. This sequence encodes CSERTGRPNPDNYGYTF.

This rearrangement joins TRBV9 to TRBJ2-5; 11 positions agree with TRBD2. The CDR3 covers 17 residues. Germline CDR1 reads SGDLS; CDR2 reads YYNGEE. V was pared by 4 bases and J by 1 base, with 9 bases of the junction left unmatched. In DNA, the CDR3 is TGTGCCAGCAGCCCCCCGGGACTAGCGGCGATCCAAGAGACCCAGTACTTC. Residues: CASSPPGLAAIQETQYF.

The V and J genes are TRBV9 and TRBJ1-2, with D unresolved. With 3 bases removed from V and 8 bases from J, the gap between germline ends came to 11 bases. The germline CDR1 and CDR2 sequences are SGDLS and YYNGEE. The CDR3 runs to 12 residues. Written as DNA, the CDR3 is TGTGCCAGCAGCGGACGACTGGGAGGCTACACCTTC. The encoded protein is CASSGRLGGYTF.